Detailed here is one T cell receptor beta chain. No antigen is known for it. These data belong to a study of cytomegalovirus exposure and HLA in healthy donors. Study-level points and caveats: TCR beta sequences reportedly predicted most subjects' HLA-A and HLA-B alleles accurately.

Primers for the PCR totalled 60 Vbeta and 13 Jbeta. Generated by immunoSEQ multiplex PCR, the TCRdb table keeps only in-frame clones and is missing some. Here the sample spans around 170,000 clones, approximately 84% being singletons. Looked up from germline, CDR1 is LGHNA and CDR2 is YNFKEQ. The ends lost 4 bases at V and 5 bases at J; junction bases unmatched: 19. The CDR3 sequence is 18 residues long. The sample taken for sequencing was PBMCs. The rearrangement links TRBV4-2 to TRBJ1-2, with 7 bases aligning to TRBD1. The clonotype comes from a boy between 2 and 10 years old in good health and CMV-seronegative. Here the CDR3 reads CASSLAVPTPGQTYGYTF. The CDR3 DNA reads TGTGCCAGCAGCCTCGCCGTCCCTACTCCGGGACAGACATATGGCTACACCTTC.